The 27 T cell receptor beta chains below were found in one sample sequenced in a study of shared clonotypes between healthy human individuals (dated by TCRdb to the early 2020s). The library was generated by the immunoSEQ multiplex PCR assay. This immuneACCESS table, as held by TCRdb, lists in-frame sequences with V and J called but not all clones. Of the missing ones, under half trace to an unresolved V gene in checked studies; the others have no known cause. In all, the sample holds 850,000 to 1,200,000 clones, and 60% to 80% of those were seen once. The top ten hold about 1.5% of the sample. Material for sequencing was memory CD4+ T cells sorted from blood. Taken with the paper, the label for cell subset or site translates to: CD45RA-negative fraction. These receptors were obtained from a man younger than 35 in good health.

The chain has TRBV30 and TRBJ2-7, with D perhaps being TRBD1 or TRBD2 (6 bases each). Germline V lookup: CDR1 GTSNPN, CDR2 SVGIG (reference sequence). The V end lost 4 bases, the J end lost 5 bases, and 12 bases lay between the germline ends. The CDR3 spans 12 residues. DNA for the CDR3: TGTGCCTGGATGAGGGGGGTCCACGAGCAGTACTTC. Protein product: CAWMRGVHEQYF.

J is TRBJ1-1 and V is TRBV5-6; D is uncertain. Germline CDR1 reads SGHDT; CDR2 reads YYEEEE. The V end lost 6 bases, the J end lost 6 bases, and 15 bases lay between the germline ends. The CDR3 consists of 13 residues. Here the CDR3 DNA reads TGTGCCAGCACCCGAAAACCCCAGCCTGAAGCTTTCTTT. It translates to CASTRKPQPEAFF.

The rearrangement uses TRBV5-1 and TRBJ2-1; D not certain. The CDR3 totals 12 residues. Germline values: CDR1 SGHRS, CDR2 YFSETQ. V was trimmed by 0 bases and J by 9 bases, leaving 7 bases between them. CDR3 coding DNA: TGCGCCAGCAGCTTGGGTATGGGTGAGCAGTTCTTC. Translated: CASSLGMGEQFF.

The chain uses TRBV10-3 and TRBJ2-7; TRBD1 matches at 12 bases. The CDR3 spans 17 residues. V trimming: 5 bases; J trimming: 4 bases; junction bases outside the gene matches: 12. CDR1 is ENHRY and CDR2 is SYGVKD in the germline V gene. As DNA, the CDR3 is TGTGCCATCAGTAAAATCACCGGGACAGGGGGCCCGTACGAGCAGTACTTC. The encoded protein is CAISKITGTGGPYEQYF.

To note about this clone: This may come from a read error, since a much larger clone is one base off. The chain is built from TRBV5-1 and TRBJ2-2; D is undetermined. This CDR3 contains 13 residues. From germline, CDR1 is SGHRS and CDR2 YFSETQ. DNA of the CDR3: TGCGCCTGCAGCTTGGATGGCCCGGGGGAGCTGTTTTTT. This codes for CACSLDGPGELFF.

CDR3 in amino acids: CAWDQGRGGYTF. The CDR3, as DNA: TGTGCCTGGGACCAGGGGAGGGGTGGCTACACCTTC. V is TRBV30 and J is TRBJ1-2; TRBD1 might be the D (6 bases). The V end lost 5 bases, the J end lost 7 bases, and 14 bases lay between the germline ends. Germline loops: CDR1 GTSNPN, CDR2 SVGIG (reference sequence). The CDR3 runs 12 residues.

This clone was counted many times. V gene TRBV28 combines with J gene TRBJ1-5; D gene ambiguous. The CDR3 has 13 amino acids. CDR1 and CDR2 (germline): MDHEN, SYDVKM. The V and J ends lost 5 bases and 4 bases respectively, with 9 bases between them. CDR3 sequence reads: CASSGVPNQPQHF. CDR3 nucleotides: TGTGCCAGCAGTGGGGTCCCGAATCAGCCCCAGCATTTT. The whole variable domain, filled in from reference TRBV28 and TRBJ1-5, reads DVKVTQSSRYLVKRTGEKVFLECVQDMDHENMFWYRQDPGLGLRLIYFSYDVKMKEKGDIPEGYSVSREKKERFSLILESASTNQTSMYLCASSGVPNQPQHFGDGTRLSIL.

V is TRBV5-6 and J is TRBJ1-5, with 10 bases lining up with TRBD1. This CDR3 comprises 17 residues. The junction had 5 bases not matched to a gene; V was cut back by 2 bases and J by 0 bases. Looked up from germline, CDR1 is SGHDT and CDR2 is YYEEEE. In DNA, the CDR3 is TGTGCCAGCAGCTTCGGGACAGGGGATTATAGCAATCAGCCCCAGCATTTT. Amino acids: CASSFGTGDYSNQPQHF.

This chain uses TRBV7-2 with TRBJ2-1, with a tentative D call TRBD2 (6 bases). The CDR3 totals 15 residues. The V gene's germline CDR1 is SGHTA and CDR2 FQGNSA. Between the trimmed V and J ends, which lost 1 base and 10 bases, there was a span of 17 bases. In DNA form, the CDR3 reads TGTGCCAGCAGCTTAGGTGGAACCCTGAGCGGGGAGCAGTTCTTC. It is translated as CASSLGGTLSGEQFF.

V and J are TRBV28 and TRBJ2-5; 8 nucleotides align to TRBD1. The CDR3 contains 14 residues. Germline-derived CDR1 and CDR2 are MDHEN and SYDVKM. The junction had 6 bases not matched to a gene; V was cut back by 5 bases and J by 4 bases. The DNA for the CDR3 is TGTGCCAGCAGTCGATCGGACAGGGCAGAGACCCAGTACTTC. Amino acids: CASSRSDRAETQYF.

This clone was observed once. The chain carries TRBV7-9 and TRBJ1-5; D uncertain. V dropped 5 bases and J dropped 2 bases, with 13 bases sitting between them. CDR1 and CDR2 (germline): SEHNR, FQNEAQ (reference sequence). CDR3 length equals 15 residues. The CDR3 region is CASSPDGRGNQPQHF. CDR3 coding DNA: TGTGCCAGCAGCCCTGACGGTCGTGGCAATCAGCCCCAGCATTTT.

The chain is built from TRBV7-2 and TRBJ2-5; the match to TRBD2 covers 9 bases. The CDR3 runs 15 residues. The V and J ends lost 3 bases and 5 bases, in that order; junction bases with no gene match: 7. Germline lookup yields CDR1 SGHTA and CDR2 FQGNSA. The CDR3 is CASSFASGTGETQYF. DNA of the CDR3: TGTGCCAGCAGCTTCGCTAGCGGGACCGGGGAGACCCAGTACTTC.

With respect to this clone: This CDR3 is also generated by other DNA sequences in the sample. The chain recombines TRBV6-1 with TRBJ2-3; 8 bases map to TRBD1. J was trimmed by 1 base and V by 7 bases; bases with no gene match: 4. Germline assignment: CDR1 MNHNS and CDR2 SASEGT. There are 14 residues in the CDR3. CDR3 loop: CASTETGGTDTQYF. CDR3 nucleotides: TGTGCCAGCACGGAGACAGGGGGCACAGATACGCAGTATTTT.

Only a few counts were recorded for this clone. The rearrangement joins TRBV5-1 to TRBJ2-7, with TRBD1 matching over 12 bases. The CDR3 contains 14 residues. The germline V gene has CDR1 SGHRS and CDR2 YFSETQ. Trimming cost V 9 bases and J 6 bases; bases outside gene matches: 10. CDR3 region: CATKLGTGGLEQYF. CDR3 DNA: TGCGCCACCAAGCTCGGGACAGGGGGCCTCGAGCAGTACTTC.

This clone has only a few counts. Written as DNA, the CDR3 is TGTGCCAGCAGCTTATTGGGGACGAACACTGAAGCTTTCTTT. Protein sequence: CASSLLGTNTEAFF. The chain has TRBV11-2 and TRBJ1-1; D is possibly TRBD1 (5 bases). Trimming took off 2 bases at V and 1 base at J, with 8 bases between the two ends. The CDR3 loop spans 14 amino acids. Germline V gene data show CDR1 as SGHAT and CDR2 as FQNNGV. The full variable domain, in which reference TRBV11-2 and TRBJ1-1 provide the parts outside the CDR3, is EAGVAQSPRYKIIEKRQSVAFWCNPISGHATLYWYQQILGQGPKLLIQFQNNGVVDDSQLPKDRFSAERLKGVDSTLKIQPAKLEDSAVYLCASSLLGTNTEAFFGQGTRLTVV.

The CDR3 sequence: CAWSVTSGSTETQYF. CDR3 DNA: TGTGCCTGGAGTGTAACCAGCGGGAGTACGGAGACCCAGTACTTC. The chain couples TRBV30 to TRBJ2-5; the match to TRBD2 covers 8 bases. CDR1 GTSNPN and CDR2 SVGIG come from the germline V gene (reference sequence). The CDR3 is made up of 15 amino acids. Trimming took 0 bases from V and 5 from J; bases not matched to a gene: 8. Variable domain in full (rest from reference TRBV30 and TRBJ2-5): SQTIHQWPATLVQPVGSPLSLECTVEGTSNPNLYWYRQAAGRGLQLLFYSVGIGQISSEVPQNLSASRPQDRQFILSSKKLLLSDSGFYLCAWSVTSGSTETQYFGPGTRLLVL.

The rearrangement joins TRBV6-6 to TRBJ1-2, with D tentatively TRBD1 (6 bases). The V end was cut by 2 bases, the J end by 7 bases, with 17 bases between. This CDR3 has 15 residues. Germline CDR1 and CDR2: MNHNY and SVGAGI (reference sequence). The CDR3 spells CASSYGRGVVPGYTF. CDR3 sequence (DNA): TGTGCCAGCAGTTACGGCAGGGGCGTTGTTCCTGGCTACACCTTC.

This clone occurred once. This rearrangement joins TRBV10-2 to TRBJ1-4; TRBD1 might be the D (5 bases). This CDR3 comprises 13 residues. Trimming pared 0 bases from V and 11 bases from J, leaving 10 bases between. Germline assignment: CDR1 WSHSY and CDR2 SAAADI. The CDR3 sequence is CASSESPGGKLFF. Written as DNA, the CDR3 is TGCGCCAGCAGTGAGTCTCCTGGGGGTAAACTGTTTTTT.

The V call is TRBV7-2, the J call TRBJ1-2; D call uncertain. This CDR3 contains 13 residues. The ends were cut back, 7 bases at V and 6 bases at J, with 15 bases in the middle. The germline gives CDR1 SGHTA, CDR2 FQGNSA. CDR3 sequence reads: CASTLTSSHGYTF. The CDR3 DNA sequence: TGTGCCAGCACCCTTACATCTTCACATGGCTACACCTTC.

This clone was observed a handful of times. V gene TRBV2 combines with J gene TRBJ2-2; D uncertain. The length of the CDR3 is 15 residues. Trimming took off 2 bases at V and 3 bases at J, with 10 bases between the two ends. The germline gives CDR1 SNHLY, CDR2 FYNNEI. The CDR3 DNA follows: TGTGCCAGCAGTGAACAGGCTAGGGACACCGGGGAGCTGTTTTTT. Translation gives CASSEQARDTGELFF.

The rearrangement links TRBV7-2 to TRBJ1-1, with D maybe TRBD1 (6 bases). Trimming removed 2 bases at V and 8 bases at J, with 9 bases between. Looked up from germline, CDR1 is SGHTA and CDR2 is FQGNSA. CDR3 length: 12 amino acids. CDR3 bases: TGTGCCAGCAGCTTAAACAGGGTCGAAGCTTTCTTT. Amino acids: CASSLNRVEAFF.

This clone has only a few counts. This chain connects TRBV5-6 to TRBJ2-1; 7 bases align to TRBD2. CDR3 length: 16 residues. The V gene's germline CDR1 is SGHDT and CDR2 YYEEEE. After removal of 6 bases from V and 0 bases from J, the junction contained 9 bases not matched to a gene. The CDR3 protein is CASTPDSGGSYNEQFF. The CDR3 DNA is TGTGCCAGCACCCCCGATTCGGGGGGCTCCTACAATGAGCAGTTCTTC.

The gene calls are TRBV19 and TRBJ2-5; TRBD2 matches at 16 bases. The germline V gene has CDR1 LNHDA and CDR2 SQIVND (reference sequence). This CDR3 is built from 18 residues. With V trimmed by 8 bases and J by 5 bases, 14 bases remained unmatched. CDR3: CASRPGLAGGSRRETQYF. Written as DNA, the CDR3 is TGTGCCAGTCGCCCGGGACTAGCGGGAGGGTCGAGGAGGGAGACCCAGTACTTC. Full variable domain (outside the CDR3, taken from reference TRBV19 and TRBJ2-5): DGGITQSPKYLFRKEGQNVTLSCEQNLNHDAMYWYRQDPGQGLRLIYYSQIVNDFQKGDIAEGYSVSREKKESFPLTVTSAQKNPTAFYLCASRPGLAGGSRRETQYFGPGTRLLVL.

This clone appeared a few times. The chain recombines TRBV7-2 with TRBJ2-5, with TRBD1 matching 12 bases. CDR3 length: 16 amino acids. V lost 1 base and J lost 3; bases outside the gene matches: 3. In germline, CDR1 is SGHTA, CDR2 FQGNSA. CDR3 in amino acids: CASSLGGTGGKETQYF. The CDR3 coding sequence is TGTGCCAGCAGCTTAGGGGGGACAGGGGGCAAAGAGACCCAGTACTTC.

This clone was seen a single time. The chain links TRBV10-3 to TRBJ2-7, with 8 bases lining up with TRBD2. V lost 4 bases to trimming and J lost 7 bases; unmatched junction nucleotides: 6. Per germline, CDR1 ENHRY and CDR2 SYGVKD. This CDR3 has 13 residues. The CDR3 region has the DNA TGTGCCATCAGTGCGGGAGGGGTGTGGGAGCAGTACTTC. Its translation: CAISAGGVWEQYF.

This clone showed up just once. Other nucleotide sequences from this sample produce the same CDR3. The V and J genes are TRBV11-2 and TRBJ1-3; D not certain. The CDR3 totals 15 residues. CDR1 is SGHAT and CDR2 is FQNNGV in the germline V gene. Trimming removed 1 base at V and 0 bases at J, with 7 bases between. Here the CDR3 reads CASSLGVSSGNTIYF. The CDR3 nucleotides read TGTGCCAGCAGCTTAGGGGTATCCTCTGGAAACACCATATATTTT.

The chain joins TRBV12-5 to TRBJ2-7, with 7 bases identical to TRBD1. Germline CDR1 and CDR2: LGHNT and FRNRAP. The CDR3 loop spans 16 amino acids. With 1 base clipped from V and 3 bases from J, the junction kept 9 bases outside the gene matches. The CDR3 coding sequence is TGTGCTAGTGGTTTGGCCCCGGGACAGTCATTCTACGAGCAGTACTTC. The encoded protein is CASGLAPGQSFYEQYF.